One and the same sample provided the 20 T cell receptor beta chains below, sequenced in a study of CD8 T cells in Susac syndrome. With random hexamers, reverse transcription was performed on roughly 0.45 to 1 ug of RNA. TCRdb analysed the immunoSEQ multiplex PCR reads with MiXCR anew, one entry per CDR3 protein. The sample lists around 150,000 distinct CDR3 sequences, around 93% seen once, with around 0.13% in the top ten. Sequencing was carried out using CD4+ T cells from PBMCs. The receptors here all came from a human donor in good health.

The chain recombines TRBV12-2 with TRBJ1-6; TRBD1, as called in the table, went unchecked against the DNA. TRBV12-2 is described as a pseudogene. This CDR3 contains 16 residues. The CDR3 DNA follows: TGTGCAAGTCGCTTAGATTCTCCCAGGAGCGATTCACCCCTCCACTTT. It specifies CASRLDSPRSDSPLHF.

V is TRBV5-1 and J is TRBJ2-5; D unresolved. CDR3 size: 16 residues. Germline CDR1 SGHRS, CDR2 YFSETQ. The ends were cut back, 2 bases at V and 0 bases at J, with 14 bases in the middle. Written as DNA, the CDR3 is TGCGCCAGCAGCTTAACAGCCCTCGGACACCAAGAGACCCAGTACTTC. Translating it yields CASSLTALGHQETQYF.

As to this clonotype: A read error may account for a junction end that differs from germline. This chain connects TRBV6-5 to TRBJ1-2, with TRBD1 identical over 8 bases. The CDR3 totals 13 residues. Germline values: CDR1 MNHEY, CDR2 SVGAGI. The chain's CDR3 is CASRPGQVYVYTF. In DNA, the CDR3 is TGTGCCAGCAGACCGGGACAGGTCTATGTCTACACCTTC.

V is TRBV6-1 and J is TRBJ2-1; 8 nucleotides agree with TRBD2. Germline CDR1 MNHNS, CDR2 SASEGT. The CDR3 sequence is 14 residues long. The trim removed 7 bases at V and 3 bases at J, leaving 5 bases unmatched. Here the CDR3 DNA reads TGTGCCAGCACCTTTAGCGGGGACTACAATGAGCAGTTCTTC. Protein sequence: CASTFSGDYNEQFF.

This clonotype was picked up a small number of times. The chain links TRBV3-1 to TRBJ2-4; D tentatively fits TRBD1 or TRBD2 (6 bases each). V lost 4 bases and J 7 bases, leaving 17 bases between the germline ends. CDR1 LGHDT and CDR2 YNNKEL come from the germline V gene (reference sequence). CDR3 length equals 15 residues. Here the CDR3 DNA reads TGTGCCAGCAGCCCCCGTGGGGGGCGCAGGAACATTCAGTACTTC. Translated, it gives CASSPRGGRRNIQYF.

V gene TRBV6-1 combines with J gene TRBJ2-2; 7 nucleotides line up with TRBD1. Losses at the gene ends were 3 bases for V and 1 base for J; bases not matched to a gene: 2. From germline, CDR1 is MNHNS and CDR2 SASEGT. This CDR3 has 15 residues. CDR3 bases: TGTGCCAGCAGTGAGACAGGGAGGAACACCGGGGAGCTGTTTTTT. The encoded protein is CASSETGRNTGELFF.

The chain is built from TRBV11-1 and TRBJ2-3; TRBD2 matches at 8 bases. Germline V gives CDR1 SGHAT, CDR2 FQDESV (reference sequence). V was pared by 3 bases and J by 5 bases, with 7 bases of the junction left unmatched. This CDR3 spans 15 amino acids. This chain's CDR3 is CASSLDGGARDTQYF. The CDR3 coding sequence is TGTGCCAGCAGCTTGGACGGGGGGGCCCGAGATACGCAGTATTTT. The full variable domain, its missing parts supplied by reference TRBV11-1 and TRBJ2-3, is EAEVAQSPRYKITEKSQAVAFWCDPISGHATLYWYRQILGQGPELLVQFQDESVVDDSQLPKDRFSAERLKGVDSTLKIQPAELGDSAMYLCASSLDGGARDTQYFGPGTRLTVL.

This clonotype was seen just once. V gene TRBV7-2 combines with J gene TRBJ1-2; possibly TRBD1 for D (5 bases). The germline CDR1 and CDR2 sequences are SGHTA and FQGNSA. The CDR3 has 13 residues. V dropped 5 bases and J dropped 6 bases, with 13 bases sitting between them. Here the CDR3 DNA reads TGTGCCAGCAGCCCTCAGGGTTCCCATGGCTACACCTTC. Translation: CASSPQGSHGYTF.

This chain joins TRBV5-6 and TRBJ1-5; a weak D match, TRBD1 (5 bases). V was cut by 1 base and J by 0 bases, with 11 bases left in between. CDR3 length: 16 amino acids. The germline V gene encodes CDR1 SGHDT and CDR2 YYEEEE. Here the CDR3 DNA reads TGTGCCAGCAGCTTGCAGGGTGGGTATAGCAATCAGCCCCAGCATTTT. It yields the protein CASSLQGGYSNQPQHF.

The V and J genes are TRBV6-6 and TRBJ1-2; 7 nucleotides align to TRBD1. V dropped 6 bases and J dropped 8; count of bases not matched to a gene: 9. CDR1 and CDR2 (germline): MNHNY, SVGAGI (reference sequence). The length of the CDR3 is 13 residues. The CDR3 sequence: CASSLTGAVGYTF. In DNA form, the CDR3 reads TGTGCCAGCAGCCTCACAGGGGCGGTGGGCTACACCTTC.

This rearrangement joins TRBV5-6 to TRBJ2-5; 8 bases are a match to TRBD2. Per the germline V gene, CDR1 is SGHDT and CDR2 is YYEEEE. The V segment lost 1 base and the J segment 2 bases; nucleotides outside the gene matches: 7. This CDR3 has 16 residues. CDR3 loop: CASSLMGGGRQETQYF. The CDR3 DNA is TGTGCCAGCAGCTTGATGGGCGGGGGGAGACAAGAGACCCAGTACTTC.

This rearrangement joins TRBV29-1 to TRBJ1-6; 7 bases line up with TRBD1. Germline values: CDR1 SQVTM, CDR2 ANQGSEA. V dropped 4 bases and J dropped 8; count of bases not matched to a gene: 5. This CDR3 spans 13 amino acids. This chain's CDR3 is CSVAARGDSPLHF. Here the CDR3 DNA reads TGCAGCGTTGCGGCCAGGGGGGATTCACCCCTCCACTTT.

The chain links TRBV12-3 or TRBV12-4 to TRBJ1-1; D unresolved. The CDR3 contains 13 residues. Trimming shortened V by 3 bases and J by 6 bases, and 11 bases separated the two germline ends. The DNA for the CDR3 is TGTGCCAGCAGTTTCGCAGCTTACCCTGAAGCTTTCTTT. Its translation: CASSFAAYPEAFF.

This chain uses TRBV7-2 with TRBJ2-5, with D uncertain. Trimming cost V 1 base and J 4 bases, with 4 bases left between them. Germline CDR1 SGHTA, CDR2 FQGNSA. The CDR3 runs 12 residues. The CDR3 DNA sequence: TGTGCCAGCAGCTTAGACGGAGAGACCCAGTACTTC. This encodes CASSLDGETQYF.

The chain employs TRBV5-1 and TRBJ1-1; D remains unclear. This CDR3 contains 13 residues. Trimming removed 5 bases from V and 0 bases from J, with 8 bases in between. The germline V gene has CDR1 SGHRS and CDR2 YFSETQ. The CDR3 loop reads CASRIGVNTEAFF. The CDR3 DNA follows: TGCGCCAGCAGAATAGGAGTGAACACTGAAGCTTTCTTT.

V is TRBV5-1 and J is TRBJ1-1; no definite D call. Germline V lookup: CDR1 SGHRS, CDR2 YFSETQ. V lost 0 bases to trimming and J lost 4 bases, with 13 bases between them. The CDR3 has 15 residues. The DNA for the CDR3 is TGCGCCAGCAGCTTGGAAGGCCGAGGTGGCACTGAAGCTTTCTTT. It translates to CASSLEGRGGTEAFF. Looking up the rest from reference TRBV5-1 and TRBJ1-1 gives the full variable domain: KAGVTQTPRYLIKTRGQQVTLSCSPISGHRSVSWYQQTPGQGLQFLFEYFSETQRNKGNFPGRFSGRQFSNSRSEMNVSTLELGDSALYLCASSLEGRGGTEAFFGQGTRLTVV.

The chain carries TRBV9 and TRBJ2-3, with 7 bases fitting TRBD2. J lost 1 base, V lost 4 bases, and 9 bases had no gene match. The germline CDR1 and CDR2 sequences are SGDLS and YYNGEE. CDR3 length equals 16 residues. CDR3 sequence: CASSSPRAGGTDTQYF. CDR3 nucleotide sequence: TGTGCCAGCAGCTCCCCACGGGCGGGGGGCACAGATACGCAGTATTTT.

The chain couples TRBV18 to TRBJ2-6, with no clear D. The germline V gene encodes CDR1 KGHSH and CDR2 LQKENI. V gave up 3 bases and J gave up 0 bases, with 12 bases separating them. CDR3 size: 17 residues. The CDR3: CASSPQIVASGANVLTF. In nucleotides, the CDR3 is TGTGCCAGCTCACCTCAAATTGTGGCCTCTGGGGCCAACGTCCTGACTTTC.

The CDR3 sequence: CASSQGPGVYSGYTF. DNA for the CDR3: TGTGCCAGCAGCCAGGGTCCGGGGGTATATTCGGGCTACACCTTC. This rearrangement joins TRBV3-1 to TRBJ1-2; D perhaps matches TRBD1 (5 bases). V was cut by 3 bases and J by 8 bases, with 19 bases left in between. The CDR3 is 15 residues long. Germline V gene data show CDR1 as LGHDT and CDR2 as YNNKEL (reference sequence).

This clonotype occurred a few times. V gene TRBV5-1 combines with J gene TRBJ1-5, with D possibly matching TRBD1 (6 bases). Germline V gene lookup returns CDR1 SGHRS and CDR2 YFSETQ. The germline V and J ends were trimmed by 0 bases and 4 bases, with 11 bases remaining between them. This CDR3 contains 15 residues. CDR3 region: CASSLGGAGNQPQHF. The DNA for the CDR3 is TGCGCCAGCAGCTTGGGGGGGGCCGGGAATCAGCCCCAGCATTTT. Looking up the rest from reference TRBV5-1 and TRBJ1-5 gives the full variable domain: KAGVTQTPRYLIKTRGQQVTLSCSPISGHRSVSWYQQTPGQGLQFLFEYFSETQRNKGNFPGRFSGRQFSNSRSEMNVSTLELGDSALYLCASSLGGAGNQPQHFGDGTRLSIL.